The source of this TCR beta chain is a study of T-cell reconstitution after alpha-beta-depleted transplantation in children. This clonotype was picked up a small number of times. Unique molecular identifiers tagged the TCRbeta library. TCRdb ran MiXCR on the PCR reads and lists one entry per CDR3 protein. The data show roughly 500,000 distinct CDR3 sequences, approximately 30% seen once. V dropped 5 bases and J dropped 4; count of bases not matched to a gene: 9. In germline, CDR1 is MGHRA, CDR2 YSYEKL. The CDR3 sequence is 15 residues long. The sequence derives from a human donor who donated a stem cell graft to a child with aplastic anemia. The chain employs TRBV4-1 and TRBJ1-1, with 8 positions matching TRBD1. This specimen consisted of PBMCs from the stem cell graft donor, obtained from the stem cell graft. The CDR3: CASSTTGDGGTEAFF. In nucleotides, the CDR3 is TGCGCCAGCAGCACGACAGGGGACGGTGGCACTGAAGCTTTCTTT.